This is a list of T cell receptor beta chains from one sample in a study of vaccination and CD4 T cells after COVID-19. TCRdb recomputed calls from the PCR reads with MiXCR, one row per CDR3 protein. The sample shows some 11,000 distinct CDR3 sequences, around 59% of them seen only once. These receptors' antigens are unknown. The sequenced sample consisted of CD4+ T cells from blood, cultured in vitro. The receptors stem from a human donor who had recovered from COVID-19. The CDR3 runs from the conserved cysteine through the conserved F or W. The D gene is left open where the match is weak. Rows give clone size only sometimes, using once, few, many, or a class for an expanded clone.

CDR3: CATYPTLSSGNTIYF
DNA: TGTGCCACTTACCCGACTCTGAGTTCTGGAAACACCATATATTTT
D: .
J: TRBJ1-3
V: TRBV6-1
size: .

CDR3: CASRLDPNTEAFF
DNA: TGTGCCAGCAGACTGGACCCGAACACTGAAGCTTTCTTT
D: .
J: TRBJ1-1
V: TRBV12-3/TRBV12-4
size: .

CDR3: CASSQPGQETQYF
DNA: TGTGCCAGCAGCCAACCAGGGCAAGAGACCCAGTACTTC
D: .
J: TRBJ2-5
V: TRBV7-2
size: .

CDR3: CASKLAVADEQYF
DNA: TGTGCCAGCAAGTTGGCGGTCGCCGACGAGCAGTACTTC
D: .
J: TRBJ2-7
V: TRBV6-1
size: few

CDR3: CASSRDTNQPQHF
DNA: TGTGCCAGCAGCCGTGATACTAATCAGCCCCAGCATTTT
D: .
J: TRBJ1-5
V: TRBV11-2
size: .

CDR3: CSARGPGNTIYF
DNA: TGCAGTGCCCGGGGCCCTGGAAACACCATATATTTT
D: .
J: TRBJ1-3
V: TRBV20-1
size: few

CDR3: CASSQSFGTAHGYTF
DNA: TGTGCCAGCAGCCAATCCTTCGGGACAGCGCATGGCTACACCTTC
D: TRBD1
J: TRBJ1-2
V: TRBV14
size: .

CDR3: CASSPWDSTNTEAFF
DNA: TGTGCCAGCAGTCCATGGGACTCCACGAACACTGAAGCTTTCTTT
D: .
J: TRBJ1-1
V: TRBV27
size: .

CDR3: CASMSGGANTEAFF
DNA: TGTGCCAGTATGTCAGGGGGCGCAAACACTGAAGCTTTCTTT
D: TRBD1
J: TRBJ1-1
V: TRBV19
size: few

CDR3: CASSSGTGVAKAYEQYF
DNA: TGTGCCAGCAGCTCCGGGACAGGGGTAGCGAAGGCCTACGAGCAGTACTTC
D: TRBD1
J: TRBJ2-7
V: TRBV6-1
size: .

CDR3: CASSPPGPTEEQYF
DNA: TGTGCCAGCTCACCTCCAGGCCCGACTGAAGAGCAGTACTTC
D: .
J: TRBJ2-7
V: TRBV18
size: few

CDR3: CASSLTDLATETQYF
DNA: TGTGCCAGCAGCTTAACCGACTTAGCCACAGAGACCCAGTACTTC
D: .
J: TRBJ2-5
V: TRBV7-3
size: .

CDR3: CASSLWPRGVTGGNTEAFF
DNA: TGCGCCAGCAGCCTTTGGCCTCGGGGAGTTACAGGGGGGAACACTGAAGCTTTCTTT
D: TRBD1
J: TRBJ1-1
V: TRBV4-1
size: .

CDR3: CASSDSTGRLFF
DNA: TGTGCCAGCAGTGATTCGACAGGGCGATTGTTCTTC
D: TRBD1
J: TRBJ2-1
V: TRBV25-1
size: .

CDR3: CAWRIVGSYNSPLHF
DNA: TGTGCCTGGAGAATCGTGGGCTCCTATAATTCACCCCTCCACTTT
D: .
J: TRBJ1-6
V: TRBV30
size: .

CDR3: CSATTEDRSGLPSSTDTQYF
DNA: TGCAGTGCTACTACCGAGGATAGGTCCGGACTCCCCTCTAGCACAGATACGCAGTATTTT
D: .
J: TRBJ2-3
V: TRBV20-1
size: once

CDR3: CAWSLGGANGYTF
DNA: TGTGCCTGGAGCCTGGGCGGGGCGAATGGCTACACCTTC
D: .
J: TRBJ1-2
V: TRBV30
size: .

CDR3: CASRGDHYEQYF
DNA: TGTGCCAGCAGAGGAGACCATTACGAGCAGTACTTC
D: .
J: TRBJ2-7
V: TRBV2
size: .

CDR3: CASSSNRVNTGELFF
DNA: TGTGCCAGCAGCTCTAACAGAGTTAACACCGGGGAGCTGTTTTTT
D: .
J: TRBJ2-2
V: TRBV6-2/TRBV6-3
size: .